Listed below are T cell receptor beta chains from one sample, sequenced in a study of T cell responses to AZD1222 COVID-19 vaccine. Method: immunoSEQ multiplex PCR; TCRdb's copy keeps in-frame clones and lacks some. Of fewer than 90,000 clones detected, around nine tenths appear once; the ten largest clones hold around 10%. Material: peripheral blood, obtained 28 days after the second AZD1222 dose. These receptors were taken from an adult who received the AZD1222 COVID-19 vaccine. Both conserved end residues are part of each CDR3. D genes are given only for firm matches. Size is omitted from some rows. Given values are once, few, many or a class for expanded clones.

cdr3_aa: CASSSGLERVSGELFF
cdr3_nt: TGTGCCAGCAGCTCGGGCTTGGAGAGGGTCAGCGGGGAGCTGTTTTTT
cdr3_length: 16
v_call: TRBV11-2
j_call: TRBJ2-2
clone_size: once
d_call: .

cdr3_aa: CASSRSLVTEAFF
cdr3_nt: TGTGCCAGCAGCCGCAGTCTTGTCACTGAAGCTTTCTTT
cdr3_length: 13
v_call: TRBV3-1/TRBV3-2
j_call: TRBJ1-1
clone_size: .
d_call: .

cdr3_aa: CASSPVEAGLNGYTF
cdr3_nt: TGTGCCAGCAGCCCGGTTGAGGCGGGGCTCAATGGCTACACCTTC
cdr3_length: 15
v_call: TRBV7-9
j_call: TRBJ1-2
clone_size: .
d_call: .

cdr3_aa: CASSPGTDYGYTF
cdr3_nt: TGTGCCAGCAGTCCCGGGACAGACTATGGCTACACCTTC
cdr3_length: 13
v_call: TRBV6-5
j_call: TRBJ1-2
clone_size: .
d_call: TRBD1

cdr3_aa: CASSPPMNTEAFF
cdr3_nt: TGTGCCAGCTCACCACCGATGAACACTGAAGCTTTCTTT
cdr3_length: 13
v_call: TRBV18
j_call: TRBJ1-1
clone_size: .
d_call: .

cdr3_aa: CASSGGHQPQHF
cdr3_nt: TGTGCCAGCAGCGGAGGCCATCAGCCCCAGCATTTT
cdr3_length: 12
v_call: TRBV28
j_call: TRBJ1-5
clone_size: once
d_call: .

cdr3_aa: CASSLRQDIPPQHF
cdr3_nt: TGTGCCAGCAGCTTGAGGCAGGACATCCCGCCCCAGCATTTT
cdr3_length: 14
v_call: TRBV5-8
j_call: TRBJ1-5
clone_size: .
d_call: .

cdr3_aa: CASSRYGTSGEQYF
cdr3_nt: TGTGCCAGCAGCCGCTACGGGACTAGCGGAGAGCAGTACTTC
cdr3_length: 14
v_call: TRBV7-2
j_call: TRBJ2-7
clone_size: .
d_call: TRBD2

cdr3_aa: CASSPGGFYGYTF
cdr3_nt: TGTGCCAGCAGTCCAGGGGGCTTCTATGGCTACACCTTC
cdr3_length: 13
v_call: TRBV27
j_call: TRBJ1-2
clone_size: .
d_call: TRBD1

cdr3_aa: CATRTGGQETEAFF
cdr3_nt: TGCGCCACCCGGACAGGGGGCCAGGAAACTGAAGCTTTCTTT
cdr3_length: 14
v_call: TRBV10-2
j_call: TRBJ1-1
clone_size: .
d_call: TRBD1

cdr3_aa: CASSYTGLMNTEAFF
cdr3_nt: TGTGCCAGCAGTTATACGGGACTGATGAACACTGAAGCTTTCTTT
cdr3_length: 15
v_call: TRBV6-5
j_call: TRBJ1-1
clone_size: .
d_call: .

cdr3_aa: CAWESGTGDGYTF
cdr3_nt: TGTGCCTGGGAATCCGGGACAGGCGATGGCTACACCTTC
cdr3_length: 13
v_call: TRBV30
j_call: TRBJ1-2
clone_size: .
d_call: TRBD1

cdr3_aa: CARSLIAGTELFF
cdr3_nt: TGTGCCAGAAGCTTGATCGCCGGGACAGAACTGTTTTTT
cdr3_length: 13
v_call: TRBV5-3
j_call: TRBJ1-4
clone_size: .
d_call: TRBD1

cdr3_aa: CASADWNNEQFF
cdr3_nt: TGTGCCAGCGCTGACTGGAACAATGAGCAGTTCTTC
cdr3_length: 12
v_call: TRBV2
j_call: TRBJ2-1
clone_size: .
d_call: .

cdr3_aa: CASRFYPVSGTGELFF
cdr3_nt: TGTGCCAGCAGGTTTTATCCCGTCTCGGGCACCGGGGAGCTGTTTTTT
cdr3_length: 16
v_call: TRBV28
j_call: TRBJ2-2
clone_size: .
d_call: .

cdr3_aa: CASGSNDQPQHF
cdr3_nt: TGTGCTAGTGGGTCCAACGATCAGCCCCAGCATTTT
cdr3_length: 12
v_call: TRBV12-5
j_call: TRBJ1-5
clone_size: .
d_call: .

cdr3_aa: CASSPAALDSESEQFF
cdr3_nt: TGTGCCAGCAGCCCGGCCGCGTTGGACTCGGAGAGTGAGCAGTTCTTC
cdr3_length: 16
v_call: TRBV11-1
j_call: TRBJ2-1
clone_size: .
d_call: .

cdr3_aa: CASSQTLRPGTGLGTQYF
cdr3_nt: TGCGCCAGCAGCCAAACACTCCGTCCCGGGACAGGGTTGGGGACCCAGTACTTC
cdr3_length: 18
v_call: TRBV4-1
j_call: TRBJ2-5
clone_size: .
d_call: TRBD1

cdr3_aa: CAWSIPRVSYYGYTF
cdr3_nt: TGTGCCTGGAGTATCCCAAGAGTGTCCTATTATGGCTACACCTTC
cdr3_length: 15
v_call: TRBV30
j_call: TRBJ1-2
clone_size: .
d_call: .

cdr3_aa: CASSPPMREQETQYF
cdr3_nt: TGTGCCAGCAGTCCCCCTATGCGGGAACAAGAGACCCAGTACTTC
cdr3_length: 15
v_call: TRBV28
j_call: TRBJ2-5
clone_size: few
d_call: .

cdr3_aa: CASSQGLTSSYNEQFF
cdr3_nt: TGTGCCAGCAGTCAAGGACTGACGAGCTCCTACAATGAGCAGTTCTTC
cdr3_length: 16
v_call: TRBV27
j_call: TRBJ2-1
clone_size: .
d_call: .

cdr3_aa: CASRENRNTEAFF
cdr3_nt: TGCGCCAGCAGGGAGAACAGGAACACTGAAGCTTTCTTT
cdr3_length: 13
v_call: TRBV10-1
j_call: TRBJ1-1
clone_size: .
d_call: .

cdr3_aa: CASSIGQGAGGYTF
cdr3_nt: TGTGCCAGCAGCATCGGACAGGGGGCCGGAGGCTACACCTTC
cdr3_length: 14
v_call: TRBV11-2
j_call: TRBJ1-2
clone_size: .
d_call: TRBD1

cdr3_aa: CAWSGKRGEQYF
cdr3_nt: TGTGCCTGGAGTGGAAAGAGGGGAGAGCAGTACTTC
cdr3_length: 12
v_call: TRBV30
j_call: TRBJ2-7
clone_size: .
d_call: .

cdr3_aa: CASREGGGEYWAQYF
cdr3_nt: TGCGCCAGCAGAGAGGGAGGGGGCGAATATTGGGCGCAGTATTTT
cdr3_length: 15
v_call: TRBV5-1
j_call: TRBJ2-3
clone_size: .
d_call: .

cdr3_aa: CASSLVRDIDEAFF
cdr3_nt: TGTGCCAGCTCACTGGTCCGGGACATTGATGAAGCTTTCTTT
cdr3_length: 14
v_call: TRBV18
j_call: TRBJ1-1
clone_size: .
d_call: .

cdr3_aa: CASSLVTGTALIGFF
cdr3_nt: TGTGCCAGCAGCTTAGTGACCGGGACTGCTCTTATTGGTTTCTTT
cdr3_length: 15
v_call: TRBV11-1
j_call: TRBJ1-1
clone_size: .
d_call: .

cdr3_aa: CASSFDRGDTEAFF
cdr3_nt: TGTGCCAGCAGCTTCGACAGGGGCGACACTGAAGCTTTCTTT
cdr3_length: 14
v_call: TRBV7-3
j_call: TRBJ1-1
clone_size: .
d_call: TRBD1

cdr3_aa: CSVVGQDQETQYF
cdr3_nt: TGCAGCGTTGTTGGGCAGGACCAAGAGACCCAGTACTTC
cdr3_length: 13
v_call: TRBV29-1
j_call: TRBJ2-5
clone_size: once
d_call: .

cdr3_aa: CASSEGVGPQHF
cdr3_nt: TGCGCCAGCAGTGAGGGGGTAGGGCCCCAGCATTTT
cdr3_length: 12
v_call: TRBV10-2
j_call: TRBJ1-5
clone_size: .
d_call: .

cdr3_aa: CASSRGQGEKLFF
cdr3_nt: TGTGCCAGCAGTCGAGGACAGGGGGAAAAACTGTTTTTT
cdr3_length: 13
v_call: TRBV6-4
j_call: TRBJ1-4
clone_size: .
d_call: TRBD1

cdr3_aa: CASSIGLAGDTDTQYF
cdr3_nt: TGTGCCAGCAGCATCGGACTAGCGGGGGACACAGATACGCAGTATTTT
cdr3_length: 16
v_call: TRBV5-4
j_call: TRBJ2-3
clone_size: .
d_call: TRBD2

cdr3_aa: CASSEGPGRWGGTEAFF
cdr3_nt: TGTGCCAGCAGTGAAGGGCCCGGAAGGTGGGGAGGCACTGAAGCTTTCTTT
cdr3_length: 17
v_call: TRBV6-1
j_call: TRBJ1-1
clone_size: .
d_call: .

cdr3_aa: CASSPLSGDRGGKNIQYF
cdr3_nt: TGTGCCAGCAGTCCGCTTTCCGGGGACAGGGGCGGCAAAAACATTCAGTACTTC
cdr3_length: 18
v_call: TRBV28
j_call: TRBJ2-4
clone_size: .
d_call: TRBD1

cdr3_aa: CASSLWESEAFF
cdr3_nt: TGTGCCAGCAGCTTATGGGAGAGTGAAGCTTTCTTT
cdr3_length: 12
v_call: TRBV7-8
j_call: TRBJ1-1
clone_size: .
d_call: .

cdr3_aa: CASSYMTGTNTEAFF
cdr3_nt: TGTGCCAGCAGCTACATGACAGGGACGAACACTGAAGCTTTCTTT
cdr3_length: 15
v_call: TRBV9
j_call: TRBJ1-1
clone_size: .
d_call: TRBD1

cdr3_aa: CASSLSTAFYDEQYF
cdr3_nt: TGTGCCAGCAGCCTGTCGACAGCCTTCTACGACGAGCAGTACTTC
cdr3_length: 15
v_call: TRBV7-8
j_call: TRBJ2-7
clone_size: once
d_call: .

cdr3_aa: CASSLGGTSGSYEQYF
cdr3_nt: TGCGCCAGCAGCTTGGGAGGGACTAGCGGGAGTTACGAGCAGTACTTC
cdr3_length: 16
v_call: TRBV5-1
j_call: TRBJ2-7
clone_size: .
d_call: TRBD2

cdr3_aa: CASSLGEGEAFF
cdr3_nt: TGTGCCAGCAGCTTAGGAGAGGGTGAAGCTTTCTTT
cdr3_length: 12
v_call: TRBV11-1
j_call: TRBJ1-1
clone_size: .
d_call: .

cdr3_aa: CATSRVGIANEKLFF
cdr3_nt: TGTGCCACCAGCAGAGTTGGTATAGCTAATGAAAAACTGTTTTTT
cdr3_length: 15
v_call: TRBV15
j_call: TRBJ1-4
clone_size: .
d_call: .

cdr3_aa: CASSISLPRYTIYF
cdr3_nt: TGTGCCAGTAGTATAAGCCTACCGCGGTACACCATATATTTT
cdr3_length: 14
v_call: TRBV19
j_call: TRBJ1-3
clone_size: .
d_call: .

cdr3_aa: CASSVDTSGRSEQFF
cdr3_nt: TGTGCCAGCAGCGTAGATACTAGCGGGAGAAGTGAGCAGTTCTTC
cdr3_length: 15
v_call: TRBV9
j_call: TRBJ2-1
clone_size: .
d_call: TRBD2

cdr3_aa: CASSRTLEEEQFF
cdr3_nt: TGTGCCAGCAGCCGGACTCTGGAGGAGGAGCAGTTCTTC
cdr3_length: 13
v_call: TRBV11-2
j_call: TRBJ2-1
clone_size: once
d_call: .

cdr3_aa: CASSDSRHRGGYEQYF
cdr3_nt: TGTGCCAGCTCAGACTCAAGACACAGGGGCGGATACGAGCAGTACTTC
cdr3_length: 16
v_call: TRBV18
j_call: TRBJ2-7
clone_size: once
d_call: TRBD1

cdr3_aa: CASSYPSGGTRGTIYF
cdr3_nt: TGTGCCAGCAGTTACCCCTCAGGAGGTACGCGGGGCACCATATATTTT
cdr3_length: 16
v_call: TRBV6-6
j_call: TRBJ1-3
clone_size: .
d_call: .

cdr3_aa: CASSPVSSGGGEQYF
cdr3_nt: TGTGCCAGTAGCCCCGTATCTAGCGGAGGCGGAGAGCAGTACTTC
cdr3_length: 15
v_call: TRBV19
j_call: TRBJ2-7
clone_size: .
d_call: TRBD2

cdr3_aa: CASRTSGGAYEQYF
cdr3_nt: TGTGCCAGCCGGACTAGCGGGGGGGCCTACGAGCAGTACTTC
cdr3_length: 14
v_call: TRBV27
j_call: TRBJ2-7
clone_size: .
d_call: TRBD2

cdr3_aa: CASSPQGPNQPQHF
cdr3_nt: TGCGCCAGCAGCCCTCAGGGGCCTAATCAGCCCCAGCATTTT
cdr3_length: 14
v_call: TRBV5-1
j_call: TRBJ1-5
clone_size: .
d_call: .

cdr3_aa: CASSLGASSYNEQFF
cdr3_nt: TGTGCCAGCAGCTTAGGGGCCAGCTCCTACAATGAGCAGTTCTTC
cdr3_length: 15
v_call: TRBV7-3
j_call: TRBJ2-1
clone_size: .
d_call: .

cdr3_aa: CATNLDRIGQPQHF
cdr3_nt: TGTGCCACCAACCTGGACAGGATTGGTCAGCCCCAGCATTTT
cdr3_length: 14
v_call: TRBV19
j_call: TRBJ1-5
clone_size: .
d_call: TRBD1

cdr3_aa: CASSAATGGISPLHF
cdr3_nt: TGTGCCAGCAGCGCCGCGACAGGGGGCATTTCACCCCTCCACTTT
cdr3_length: 15
v_call: TRBV5-6
j_call: TRBJ1-6
clone_size: .
d_call: TRBD1

cdr3_aa: CASSSIGTLSGNTIYF
cdr3_nt: TGTGCCAGCAGCTCAATTGGGACCCTCTCTGGAAACACCATATATTTT
cdr3_length: 16
v_call: TRBV5-6
j_call: TRBJ1-3
clone_size: .
d_call: .